Presented here are 8 T cell receptor beta chains from one specimen sequenced in a study of shared clonotypes between healthy human individuals. CD8 cells regarded as naive lacked CD45RO, were positively chosen for CCR7, and omitted terminally differentiated effector memory CD45RA+ cells. Sequenced by immunoSEQ multiplex PCR; TCRdb stores in-frame clones only, minus some. The profile shows about 2 million clones, around 96% of them singletons. The sequenced sample consisted of naive CD8+ T cells sorted from blood. The receptors come from a man aged 18 to 35 in good health.

The V gene is TRBV4-1, the J gene TRBJ2-2; no clear D gene. The germline V gene has CDR1 MGHRA and CDR2 YSYEKL. Between the trimmed V and J ends, which lost 0 bases and 8 bases, there was a span of 7 bases. This CDR3 has 13 residues. In DNA form, the CDR3 reads TGCGCCAGCAGCCAAGAGTCGAGGGGGGAGCTGTTTTTT. Amino acid sequence: CASSQESRGELFF.

A word on this clone: One end of the junction varies from germline; a read error may be responsible. Other nucleotide sequences from this sample produce the same CDR3. The V call is TRBV9, the J call TRBJ2-1; D uncertain. Germline V gene data show CDR1 as SGDLS and CDR2 as YYNGEE. The CDR3 loop spans 11 amino acids. Here the CDR3 DNA reads TGTGCCAGCAGCTCCCACAATGAGCAGTTCTTC. Encoded protein: CASSSHNEQFF.

The chain combines TRBV9 with TRBJ2-7; 9 bases match TRBD2. The germline gives CDR1 SGDLS, CDR2 YYNGEE. The trim removed 0 bases at V and 1 base at J, leaving 8 bases unmatched. The CDR3 consists of 17 residues. CDR3 bases: TGTGCCAGCAGCGTAGGGATAGTAGCGGGGGCTTCCTACGAGCAGTACTTC. This codes for CASSVGIVAGASYEQYF.

The V and J genes are TRBV6-6 and TRBJ1-2; unclear D gene. Germline values: CDR1 MNHNY, CDR2 SVGAGI (reference sequence). The CDR3 consists of 15 residues. V was pared by 0 bases and J by 2 bases, with 10 bases between. The CDR3 region has the DNA TGTGCCAGCAGTTACTCGGTACCCGGGAACTATGGCTACACCTTC. It codes for CASSYSVPGNYGYTF.

V and J are TRBV12-5 and TRBJ2-1; 12 positions match TRBD2. This CDR3 region has 15 residues. The trim removed 6 bases at V and 9 bases at J, leaving 9 bases unmatched. Germline-derived CDR1 and CDR2 are LGHNT and FRNRAP. The CDR3 nucleotides are TGTGCTAGTGGACCAGGACTAGCGGGAATTCGTGAGCAGTTCTTC. Its translation is CASGPGLAGIREQFF.

The CDR3 DNA is TGTGCCAGCAGCTTAGCGGGTCCAGGGGGCAGGAATCAGCCCCAGCATTTT. It translates to CASSLAGPGGRNQPQHF. The chain combines TRBV7-9 with TRBJ1-5; 8 bases map to TRBD1. V gave up 0 bases and J gave up 4 bases; unmatched junction bases: 8. There are 17 residues in the CDR3. In germline, CDR1 is SEHNR, CDR2 FQNEAQ (reference sequence).

The chain combines TRBV13 with TRBJ2-7; possibly TRBD1 for D (5 bases). CDR1 and CDR2 (germline): PRHDT, FYEKMQ (reference sequence). V lost 5 bases and J 1 base, leaving 9 bases between the germline ends. CDR3 size: 13 residues. CDR3 protein: CASSPGQSYEQYF. The DNA for the CDR3 is TGTGCCAGCAGCCCAGGACAATCCTACGAGCAGTACTTC. Full variable domain (outside the CDR3, taken from reference TRBV13 and TRBJ2-7): AAGVIQSPRHLIKEKRETATLKCYPIPRHDTVYWYQQGPGQDPQFLISFYEKMQSDKGSIPDRFSAQQFSDYHSELNMSSLELGDSALYFCASSPGQSYEQYFGPGTRLTVT.

Details on this clone: This same CDR3 is encoded by further DNA sequences in the sample. J is TRBJ2-3 and V is TRBV13, with unresolved D. Germline assignment: CDR1 PRHDT and CDR2 FYEKMQ (reference sequence). CDR3 size: 15 residues. Trimming took 5 bases from V and 0 from J, leaving 12 bases between them. The CDR3: CASSLGSPSTDTQYF. The CDR3 DNA is TGTGCCAGCAGCCTCGGGTCCCCTAGCACAGATACGCAGTATTTT.